Here is one T cell receptor beta chain with its context. It lacks a known antigen. This sample was taken from a study of monozygotic twins with inflammatory bowel disease (dated by TCRdb to 2018 to 2020). The study in broad terms: A total of approximately 28 monozygotic twin pairs were included in the full study, comprising nine German pairs (four IBD-concordant, five IBD-discordant) and 19 IBD-discordant Danish pairs. Each individual had, on average, about 151 000 unique TCRalpha sequences and 181 000 unique TCRbeta sequences available for analysis. Disease-associated traits were sought mainly through comparisons between IBD patients and their genetically identical healthy co-twins within discordant pairs.

Receptor libraries were prepared by 5' RACE. For each TCR library, 3,000 to 3,500 ng of total RNA was used. For each sample, cDNA synthesis with SMARTScribe reverse transcriptase was split into eight separate reactions. During cDNA synthesis, unique molecular identifiers containing a 6-nucleotide sample barcode were introduced by template switching. Two nested PCRs of roughly 16 and 10 cycles amplified the TCRalpha and TCRbeta cDNA, and bead purification followed each PCR. Before amplification, cDNA was treated with uracil DNA-glycosylase and purified using the QIAquick PCR purification kit. In the second PCR, Illumina TruSeq-compatible adapters and sample-specific barcodes were added. Library quality and concentration were assessed using TapeStation and Qubit, and about 4.7 ng of each library was pooled. The pooled libraries were sequenced with 2 x 100 bp reads and custom sequencing primers on an Illumina HiSeq2500 single-index Rapid Run. The study's processing was this. UMI-based consensus assembly with MiGEC version 1.2.6 was used to correct PCR and sequencing errors. MiXCR version 2.1.1 was used for V(D)J alignment, clonotype assembly and CDR3 extraction. To normalise gene usage, clonotype sharing and MAIT/NKT TCR abundance, the top 1000, 10 000 and 20 000 clonotypes in each sample were analysed. After downsampling to 27 000 UMIs, diversity was calculated as the inverse Simpson index using the vegan R package. Paired Mann-Whitney U tests were applied to discordant twin pairs, with Benjamini-Hochberg correction for multiple testing. TCRdb reprocessed the reads, reporting each CDR3 protein sequence once and no DNA. TCRdb assigned the V and J calls; the authors' analysis was not used. In this sample's table one finds some 130,000 distinct CDR3 sequences. The ten largest clones represent 1.2% of the sample.

From each donor, a roughly 2.6 ml peripheral blood sample was collected into PAXgene tubes and stored at -80 degrees C. Without any T cell sorting, total RNA was extracted from whole blood using the PAXgene blood miRNA kit on an automated QIAcube. Peripheral blood from monozygotic twin pairs, either concordant or discordant for inflammatory bowel disease, underwent deep TCRalpha and TCRbeta repertoire profiling that used unique molecular barcoding. Smoking habits were recorded for all twin pairs, and individuals were classified as current, former or never smokers. Taken from cysteine to phenylalanine, the CDR3 has 15 residues. No DNA is given. Looking up the germline V gene yields CDR1 SQVTM and CDR2 ANQGSEA. What the study reported, not specific to this receptor: Differing immunosuppressive treatments among patients may have added background noise and inter-individual variability to the repertoires. Distinction between different T cell subtypes could not be achieved in the analysis. Compared with healthy twins, IBD patients shared fewer clonotypes with other individuals, and the difference was most pronounced in patients with signs of disease activity. No difference in repertoire similarity was observed between concordant and discordant twins, possibly owing to limited statistical power. No single strong signal or clonotype linked to IBD turned up in the results, so the idea that one exists was not supported. TCRbeta repertoire diversity, by inverse Simpson index, was decreased in IBD patients compared with their healthy co-twins.

The sequence was obtained from a human donor with ulcerative colitis or Crohn's disease, or a healthy co-twin of an affected twin (not recorded which). This chain is built from TRBV29-1 and TRBJ1-1. Sequencing input: blood. The CDR3 is CSVGGVNSVGTEAFF.